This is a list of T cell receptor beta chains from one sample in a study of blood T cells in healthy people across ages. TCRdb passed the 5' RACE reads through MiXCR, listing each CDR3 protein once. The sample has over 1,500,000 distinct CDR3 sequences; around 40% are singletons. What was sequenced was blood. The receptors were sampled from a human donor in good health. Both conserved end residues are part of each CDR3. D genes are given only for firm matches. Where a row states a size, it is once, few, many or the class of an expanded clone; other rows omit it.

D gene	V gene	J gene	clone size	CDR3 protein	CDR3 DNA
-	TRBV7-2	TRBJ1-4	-	CASSLRITGEKLFF	TGTGCCAGCAGCTTACGGATCACAGGGGAAAAACTGTTTTTT
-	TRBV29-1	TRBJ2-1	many	CSVPLPGYNEQFF	TGCAGCGTACCCCTGCCTGGCTACAATGAGCAGTTCTTC
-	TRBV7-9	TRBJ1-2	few	CASSSAPRGGYGYTF	TGTGCCAGCAGCTCAGCCCCGCGGGGTGGCTATGGCTACACCTTC
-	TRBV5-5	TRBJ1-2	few	CASRIDLGRYGYTF	TGTGCCAGCAGGATCGATTTAGGGCGGTATGGCTACACCTTC
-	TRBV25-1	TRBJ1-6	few	CASRMGHQNSPLHF	TGTGCCAGCAGGATGGGACACCAAAATTCACCCCTCCACTTT
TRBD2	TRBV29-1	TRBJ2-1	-	CSVVLSGGLDEQFF	TGCAGCGTTGTTCTTAGCGGGGGCCTGGATGAGCAGTTCTTC
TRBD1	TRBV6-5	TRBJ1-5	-	CASSMDREVQPQHF	TGTGCCAGCAGTATGGACAGGGAAGTTCAGCCCCAGCATTTT
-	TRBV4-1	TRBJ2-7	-	CASSHPSTGFNYEQYF	TGCGCCAGCAGCCACCCCAGTACAGGGTTTAACTACGAGCAGTACTTC
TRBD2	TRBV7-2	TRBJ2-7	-	CASSPQAGGYEQYF	TGTGCCAGCAGCCCCCAAGCGGGGGGCTACGAGCAGTACTTC
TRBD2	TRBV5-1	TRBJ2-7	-	CASSLARGGRGTYEQYF	TGCGCCAGCAGCTTGGCCCGGGGAGGGAGAGGGACCTACGAGCAGTACTTC
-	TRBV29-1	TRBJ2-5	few	CSVAWWTPPNQETQYF	TGCAGCGTTGCTTGGTGGACTCCGCCAAATCAAGAGACCCAGTACTTC
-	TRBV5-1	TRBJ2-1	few	CASSLAEGPKGSNNEQFF	TGCGCCAGCAGCTTGGCCGAAGGCCCGAAAGGCTCCAACAATGAGCAGTTCTTC
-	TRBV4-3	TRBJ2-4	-	CASSQARGTKNIQYF	TGCGCCAGCAGCCAAGCGAGGGGGACCAAAAACATTCAGTACTTC
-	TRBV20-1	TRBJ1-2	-	CSARTGLDYGYTF	TGCAGTGCCCGTACAGGACTCGACTATGGCTACACCTTC
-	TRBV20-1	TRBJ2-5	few	CSAREVGEGETQYF	TGCAGTGCTAGAGAGGTGGGGGAAGGTGAGACCCAGTACTTC
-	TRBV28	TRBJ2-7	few	CASSLPGLDYEQYF	TGTGCCAGCAGTTTACCAGGGCTGGACTACGAGCAGTACTTC
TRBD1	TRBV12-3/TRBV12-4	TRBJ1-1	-	CASSFSGQGDEAFF	TGTGCCAGCAGTTTTTCCGGACAGGGTGACGAAGCTTTCTTT
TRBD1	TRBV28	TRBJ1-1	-	CASSLSDRVEAFF	TGTGCCAGCAGTTTATCGGACAGGGTGGAAGCTTTCTTT
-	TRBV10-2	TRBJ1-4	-	CASKGTGNEKLFF	TGCGCCAGCAAAGGGACTGGGAATGAAAAACTGTTTTTT
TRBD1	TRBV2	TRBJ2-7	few	CASSRDRGSGEQYF	TGTGCCAGCAGCCGGGACAGGGGGTCGGGGGAGCAGTACTTC
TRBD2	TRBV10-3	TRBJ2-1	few	CAISESGGASEQFF	TGTGCCATCAGTGAGAGCGGGGGGGCATCGGAGCAGTTCTTC
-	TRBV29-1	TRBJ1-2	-	CSVRQFGSGYTF	TGCAGCGTGAGACAGTTCGGGTCGGGCTACACCTTC
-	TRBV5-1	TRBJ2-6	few	CASSYRRIQGSGANVLTF	TGCGCCAGCAGCTATCGCCGGATCCAGGGCTCTGGGGCCAACGTCCTGACTTTC
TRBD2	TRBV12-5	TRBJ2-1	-	CASGLVRVVGGGYNEQFF	TGTGCTAGTGGTTTGGTACGAGTAGTTGGCGGGGGATACAATGAGCAGTTCTTC
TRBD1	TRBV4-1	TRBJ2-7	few	CASSLDRVTSYEQYF	TGCGCCAGCAGCCTAGACAGGGTTACTTCGTACGAGCAGTACTTC
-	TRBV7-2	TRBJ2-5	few	CASRVPWAGQETQYF	TGTGCCAGCCGGGTCCCGTGGGCCGGGCAAGAGACCCAGTACTTC
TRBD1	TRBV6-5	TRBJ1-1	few	CASSSDRGLAEAFF	TGTGCCAGCAGTTCGGACAGGGGGCTGGCTGAAGCTTTCTTT
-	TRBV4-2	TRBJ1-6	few	CASSQEPTLGNSPLHF	TGTGCCAGCAGCCAGGAGCCGACTCTAGGGAATTCACCCCTCCACTTT
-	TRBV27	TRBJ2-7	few	CASSTHLRYEQYF	TGTGCCAGCAGTACCCACCTTCGCTACGAGCAGTACTTC
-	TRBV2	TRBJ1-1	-	CASRATLGTEAFF	TGTGCCAGCAGGGCCACACTAGGCACTGAAGCTTTCTTT
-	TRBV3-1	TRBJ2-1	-	CASSQDTRDHEQFF	TGTGCCAGCAGCCAAGATACTCGGGACCACGAGCAGTTCTTC